The entry below gives a single TCR beta chain sequence along with its context. Its antigen is unidentified. V lost 5 bases and J lost 0; bases outside the gene matches: 4. The CDR3 is 14 residues long. The germline V gene encodes CDR1 DFQATT and CDR2 SNEGSKA (reference sequence). This entry is derived from a study of vaccination and CD4 T cells after COVID-19. Study conclusions and caveats: Post-infection sampling omitted early timepoints and covered relatively few convalescent patients.

Sequenced with the Oncomine TCR Beta short-read assay was DNA taken from cultured CD4+ T cells. TCRdb re-called the PCR reads with MiXCR, one entry per CDR3 protein. The sample includes roughly 12,000 distinct CDR3 sequences, roughly three fifths seen only once; the top ten take just under 9%. As to treatment: approximately 9-day PBMC culture with coronavirus spike peptide pools or control peptides (ViraFEST assay). Once peptide pools had expanded antigen-specific T cells, ViraFEST sequenced TCRs. This clonotype was sampled from a human donor who had recovered from COVID-19. This rearrangement joins TRBV20-1 to TRBJ2-1, with 7 bases aligning to TRBD1. The source was CD4+ T cells from blood, cultured in vitro, collected before SARS-CoV-2 vaccination. The CDR3 spells CSAAGQDSYNEQFF. CDR3 nucleotide sequence: TGCAGTGCTGCCGGACAGGACTCCTACAATGAGCAGTTCTTC.